This TCR beta chain comes out of a study of human T cells and chemical hapten exposure (dated by TCRdb to the early 2020s). About the investigation overall: For sensitization, 2% DPC in acetone was applied to a roughly 2 cm by roughly 2 cm area of upper inner arm skin. Throughout the study period of around 24 weeks, patients also received therapeutic DPC doses to the scalp every week. Patch testing on the upper back used Finn chambers containing 0.01% DPC, with scoring done after 6 days according to International Contact Dermatitis Research Group standards. The patient cohort, mostly female, included alopecia areata with under or over 50% scalp involvement, alopecia totalis and alopecia universalis. Libraries were pooled for sequencing, and variation in per-sample TCR yields was attributed mainly to small differences in library volumes within the pool. This study followed changes in the peripheral blood TCR repertoire in vivo during primary and secondary sensitization of alopecia patients to the hapten diphenylcyclopropenone (DPC). Blood samples were taken from patients before sensitization (week 0) and then at 2, 6 and about 24 weeks after DPC sensitization. Twenty-nine alopecia patients provided blood for TCR sequencing at one to four time points (pre-sensitization, 2, 6 and 24 weeks).

Taken from the germline V gene, the CDR1 and CDR2 loops are LGHNT and FRNRAP. Cut back by 6 bases and 3 bases, the V and J ends lie 5 bases apart. From its cysteine to its phenylalanine, the CDR3 spans 12 amino acids. Just CDR3 DNA is preserved here, 36 bases in frame from base 1. Library preparation used RACE. The sample was run on a NextSeq 500. During library preparation, unique molecular identifiers were attached to individual cDNA molecules so that TCRs could be counted in a quantitative, reproducible way. Each blood RNA sample was used to sequence both TCR alpha and TCR beta chains. The authors' pipeline ran thus. A median of approximately 100,000 TCRs per sample was observed, with a range of roughly 23,224 to 750,000. V, J and CDR3 annotation of the TCR reads was performed with the Decombinator software suite. For the PS versus PT1 abundance plots, all samples were subsampled to the same number of TCRs (28,000). Expanded TCRs were defined as absent before sensitization and observed at least eight times at the 2-week time point. TCRdb passed the public sequencing reads through fastp at Q25 and MiXCR, retaining productive beta sequences. Records with the same CDR3 protein are collapsed into one entry carrying the most frequent genes and DNA. V and J calls and clone size were set by TCRdb, not the authors. This sample is represented by about 100,000 distinct CDR3 sequences; around 10% of them were singletons. Jointly, the top ten make up under 4.5% of the sample.

Explained via the paper, the time point label denotes: patch test 1, 2 weeks after DPC sensitization. This specimen's treatment or condition label, interpreted: therapeutic diphenylcyclopropenone sensitization with weekly scalp DPC. At every patch-test visit, the blood draw took place before the patch test was put on. To be eligible, patients had to be aged 18 to 70, diagnosed with alopecia and judged suitable for DPC therapy, while pregnant patients were excluded. Total RNA was extracted from unfractionated whole blood that had been collected in Tempus Blood RNA tubes. This clonotype has at least ten counts. The specificity of this receptor is unknown. Qualities for individual bases were not recorded, and no much larger clone is one base off. The full study reports these points: No change with DPC sensitization was found in the number of TCRs above 1 in 1000 frequency, and no evidence of global repertoire structure alterations was found. Alopecia, a presumed autoimmune disease, was present in all patients, so the immune response of the patients might differ from that of healthy individuals. Repeated subsampling changed both the strength of the expansion versus patch-test correlation and the threshold at which that correlation became significant. Significantly more large CDR3 similarity clusters were formed by expanded TCRs than by pre-sensitization or healthy control sets, consistent with antigen-driven responses. Patch test score was positively correlated with the number of PT1 expanded TCRs, with significance at thresholds 8, 16 and 32 but not at 4.

The TCR comes from a woman between 35 and 50 years old with alopecia areata. Some clones in this sample may be carry-over from other donors' samples. The sample here was whole blood, taken in connection with sensitization to the hapten diphenylcyclopropenone (DPC). The rearranged chain carries TRBV12-5 and TRBJ2-2, with an unclear D gene assignment. The CDR3 region has the sequence CASGRDTGELFF. The DNA is as follows: TGTGCTAGTGGCCGAGACACCGGGGAGCTGTTTTTT.